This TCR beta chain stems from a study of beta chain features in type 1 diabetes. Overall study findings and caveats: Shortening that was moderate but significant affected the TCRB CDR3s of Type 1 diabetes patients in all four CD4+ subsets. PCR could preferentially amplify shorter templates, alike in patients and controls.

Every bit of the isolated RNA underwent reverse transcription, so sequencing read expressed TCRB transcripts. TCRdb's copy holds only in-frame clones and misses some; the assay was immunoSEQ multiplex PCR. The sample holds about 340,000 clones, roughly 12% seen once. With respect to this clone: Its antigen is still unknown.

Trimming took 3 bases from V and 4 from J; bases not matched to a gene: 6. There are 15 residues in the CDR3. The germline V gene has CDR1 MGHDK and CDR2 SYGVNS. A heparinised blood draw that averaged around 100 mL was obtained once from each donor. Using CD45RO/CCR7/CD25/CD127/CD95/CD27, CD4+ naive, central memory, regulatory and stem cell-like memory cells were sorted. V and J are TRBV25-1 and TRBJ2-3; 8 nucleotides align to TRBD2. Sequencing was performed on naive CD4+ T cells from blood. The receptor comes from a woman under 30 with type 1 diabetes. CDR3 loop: CASSDPAGASDTQYF. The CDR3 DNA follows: TGTGCCAGCAGTGATCCAGCGGGAGCCTCAGATACGCAGTATTTT.